The clone carrying this T cell receptor beta chain has ten or more counts. Its antigen is not identified. These data are taken from a study of metastatic and nonmetastatic thyroid tumors. Study details: For malignant and benign thyroid patients, tumor or nodule tissue and blood were the sources whose repertoires were compared. Findings and limits, study-wide: Reports indicated that malignant thyroid tumors showed significantly higher TCR beta diversity than benign nodules did, in blood and tumor.

Methods used by the authors: Clinicopathological groups of papillary thyroid cancer showed CDR3 differences that were used to build a distant-metastasis classifier. TCRdb re-analyzed the PCR reads through MiXCR. In this record, the V and J calls reflect TCRdb's handling and not the investigators' own analysis. The table records about 64,000 clones, 15% to 20% of them present only once. All patients reached thyroid surgery having received no treatment beforehand. The CDR3 is made up of 14 amino acids. Germline loops: CDR1 MNHEY, CDR2 SMNVEV (reference sequence). V lost 4 bases to trimming and J lost 6 bases; unmatched junction nucleotides: 5.

The J gene is TRBJ2-3, the V gene TRBV27; 9 nucleotides line up with TRBD1. The receptor was derived from a male donor with papillary thyroid cancer or a benign thyroid nodule (not recorded which). Some clones in this sample may be carry-over from other donors' samples. The source material was blood. The CDR3 region is CASSSRDRADTQYF. DNA of the CDR3: TGTGCCAGCAGTTCCCGGGACAGGGCGGATACGCAGTATTTT.